Detailed here is one T cell receptor (beta chain). The sample originates from a study of cytomegalovirus exposure and HLA in healthy donors. A multiplex PCR was run with 60 Vbeta primers and 13 Jbeta primers. Produced via immunoSEQ multiplex PCR; TCRdb's table is partial and in-frame only. The table records roughly 170,000 clones, 80% to 85% of them present only once. This sequence originates from a man over 45 in good health and CMV-seronegative. Source material: PBMCs.

In DNA, the CDR3 is TGTGCCAGCCGGGGTAGGCAGGGGGATGGCGAGCAGTACTTC. Protein product: CASRGRQGDGEQYF. The chain joins TRBV6-6 to TRBJ2-7; 7 positions agree with TRBD1. The V gene's germline CDR1 is MNHNY and CDR2 SVGAGI (reference sequence). With V trimmed by 8 bases and J by 6 bases, 13 bases remained unmatched. This CDR3 is built from 14 residues.